The T cell receptor (beta chain) described here comes from a study of T cell responses to AZD1222 COVID-19 vaccine. This clone was counted a single time. V was clipped by 7 bases and J by 3 bases, with 19 bases between them. CDR3 length: 15 amino acids. Germline V gene sequence: CDR1 SGHNT, CDR2 YYREEE (reference sequence). Produced via immunoSEQ multiplex PCR; TCRdb's table is partial and in-frame only. The top ten clones hold around 10% of a sample with approximately 71,000 clones, around four fifths of them seen once. This sequence joins TRBV5-4 and TRBJ1-2; the D gene is possibly TRBD1 (6 bases). The clonotype comes from an adult in good health. This specimen consisted of peripheral blood, obtained on day 0 of AZD1222 vaccination. The chain's CDR3 is CASEDRKEAHYGYTF. The DNA of the CDR3 is TGTGCCAGCGAAGACAGGAAAGAAGCCCACTATGGCTACACCTTC.